The T cell receptor (beta chain) under discussion was sequenced for a study of T cells in tumors after PD-1 blockade. Generated by immunoSEQ multiplex PCR, the TCRdb table keeps only in-frame clones and is missing some. Here the sample spans about 59,000 clones, about 82% being singletons. This CDR3 is 14 amino acids long. Deletions cut 6 bases from V and 2 bases from J, with 14 bases between. Germline V gene data show CDR1 as MNHNY and CDR2 as SVGAGI (reference sequence). This TCR came from a human donor with basal cell carcinoma. This sample comprised PBMCs, obtained before anti-PD-1 treatment. The genes are TRBV6-6 and TRBJ2-7; D remains unclear. The CDR3 DNA reads as TGTGCCAGCAGACTGACACCCAATACCTACGAGCAGTACTTC. Translation: CASRLTPNTYEQYF.